This T cell receptor (beta chain) is drawn from a study of T cell changes during pregnancy in multiple sclerosis. CDR3 size: 16 residues. CDR1 and CDR2 (germline): SGHTA, FQGNSA. The V gene lost 6 bases and the J gene lost 7 bases, with 24 bases spanning the gap. Generated by immunoSEQ multiplex PCR, the TCRdb table keeps only in-frame clones and is missing some. The sample records about 68,000 clones, 90% being singletons. The V call is TRBV7-2, the J call TRBJ2-5; TRBD2 is a possible D gene (7 bases). This clonotype originated in a female donor with multiple sclerosis, enrolled in a pregnancy study. The material sequenced was peripheral blood, taken in the third trimester of pregnancy. CDR3 sequence: CASSLGGAHRRGTQYF. CDR3 sequence (DNA): TGTGCCAGCAGTCTGGGGGGGGCACACCGCAGAGGGACCCAGTACTTC.